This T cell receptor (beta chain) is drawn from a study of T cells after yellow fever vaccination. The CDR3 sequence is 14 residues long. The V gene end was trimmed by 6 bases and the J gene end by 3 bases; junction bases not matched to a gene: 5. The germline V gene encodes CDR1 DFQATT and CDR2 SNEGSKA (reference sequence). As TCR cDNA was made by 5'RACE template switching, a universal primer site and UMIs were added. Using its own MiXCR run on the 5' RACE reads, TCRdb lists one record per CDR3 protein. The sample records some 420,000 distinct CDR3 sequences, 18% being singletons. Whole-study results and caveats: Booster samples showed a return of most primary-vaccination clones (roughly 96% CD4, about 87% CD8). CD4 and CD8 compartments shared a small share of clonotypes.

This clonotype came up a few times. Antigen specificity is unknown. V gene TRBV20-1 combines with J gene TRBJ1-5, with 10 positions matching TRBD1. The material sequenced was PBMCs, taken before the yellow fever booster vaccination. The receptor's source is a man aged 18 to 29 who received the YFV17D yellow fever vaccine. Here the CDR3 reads CSARTGGNNQPQHF. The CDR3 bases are TGCAGTGCGAGGACAGGGGGTAACAATCAGCCCCAGCATTTT.